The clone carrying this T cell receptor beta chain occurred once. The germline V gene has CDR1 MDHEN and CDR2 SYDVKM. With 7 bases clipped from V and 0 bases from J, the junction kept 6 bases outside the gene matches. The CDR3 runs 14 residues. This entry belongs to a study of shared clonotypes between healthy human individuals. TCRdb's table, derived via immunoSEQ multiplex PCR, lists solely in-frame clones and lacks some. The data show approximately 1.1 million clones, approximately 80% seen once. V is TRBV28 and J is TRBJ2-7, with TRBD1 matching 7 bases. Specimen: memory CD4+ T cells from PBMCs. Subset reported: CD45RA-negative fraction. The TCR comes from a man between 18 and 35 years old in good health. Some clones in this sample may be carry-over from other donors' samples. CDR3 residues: CASISGQSSYEQYF. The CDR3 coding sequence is TGTGCCAGCATTTCGGGACAGAGCTCCTACGAGCAGTACTTC. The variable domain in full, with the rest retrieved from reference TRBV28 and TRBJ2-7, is DVKVTQSSRYLVKRTGEKVFLECVQDMDHENMFWYRQDPGLGLRLIYFSYDVKMKEKGDIPEGYSVSREKKERFSLILESASTNQTSMYLCASISGQSSYEQYFGPGTRLTVT.